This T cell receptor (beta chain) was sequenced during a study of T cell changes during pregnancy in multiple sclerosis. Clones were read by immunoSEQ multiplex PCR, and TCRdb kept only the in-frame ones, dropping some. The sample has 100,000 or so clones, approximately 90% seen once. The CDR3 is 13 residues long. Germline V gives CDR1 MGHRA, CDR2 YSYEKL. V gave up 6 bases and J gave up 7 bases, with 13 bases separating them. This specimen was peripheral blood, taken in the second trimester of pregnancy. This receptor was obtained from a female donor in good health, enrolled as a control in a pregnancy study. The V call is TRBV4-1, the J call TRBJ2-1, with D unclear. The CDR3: CASSPLELNEQFF. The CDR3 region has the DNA TGCGCCAGCAGTCCTTTAGAGCTGAATGAGCAGTTCTTC.